The next 13 T cell receptor beta chains were all read from a single sample in a study of regulatory T cells in long-lasting Graves disease. To make TCR beta libraries, researchers used iRepertoire HTBI primers and Arm-PCR of CDR3 regions. TCRdb reprocessed the multiplex PCR reads with MiXCR, giving one entry per CDR3 protein. This sample has around 480,000 distinct CDR3 sequences, with approximately 16% found just once. Noted time point: newly diagnosed GD, antithyroid drugs for less than 3 months. The TCR library was made from RNA that had been extracted from PBMCs in TRIzol. Separately, the same data were catalogued under a study of T cells in Graves' hyperthyroidism and ophthalmopathy.

The source was peripheral blood mononuclear cells (PBMCs), collected at new diagnosis, from a patient treated with antithyroid drugs. These receptors came from a woman in her forties or fifties with Graves disease.

This clonotype has at least ten counts. The chain couples TRBV6-1 to TRBJ2-7, with 8 positions matching TRBD2. CDR3 length equals 14 residues. The trim removed 8 bases at V and 0 bases at J, leaving 6 bases unmatched. Germline CDR1 MNHNS, CDR2 SASEGT. In DNA form, the CDR3 reads TGTGCCAGCGATAGCGGGGAAAGCTCCTACGAGCAGTACTTC. As protein: CASDSGESSYEQYF.

Comment on this clonotype: A much larger clone is a single base away; this may be a read error. The genes are TRBV6-5 and TRBJ2-1; tentative D call: TRBD2 (6 bases). Germline V gene sequence: CDR1 MNHEY, CDR2 SVGAGI. Trimming left V 2 bases short and J 2 bases short, with 19 bases between. This CDR3 comprises 18 residues. The CDR3 loop is CASSYPYRATGAYNEQFF. The CDR3 coding sequence is TGTGCCAGCAGTTACCCGTATCGAGCGACGGGGGCCTACAATGAGCAGTTCTTC.

V is TRBV10-2 and J is TRBJ1-2; D perhaps matches TRBD1 (6 bases). V was cut by 0 bases and J by 6 bases, with 17 bases left in between. This CDR3 comprises 16 residues. Germline lookup yields CDR1 WSHSY and CDR2 SAAADI. CDR3 in DNA: TGCGCCAGCAGTGAGTCGACTCTGAGGGGGACGGATGGCTACACCTTC. The encoded protein is CASSESTLRGTDGYTF.

At least ten counts were recorded for this clonotype. The chain recombines TRBV29-1 with TRBJ1-1, with D maybe TRBD1 (5 bases). The V end was cut by 8 bases, the J end by 6 bases, with 16 bases between. Germline lookup yields CDR1 SQVTM and CDR2 ANQGSEA. The CDR3 extends over 12 amino acids. In nucleotides, the CDR3 is TGCAGCCTGACCCAGGGTTCCGCTGAAGCTTTCTTT. Translating it yields CSLTQGSAEAFF.

A note on this clonotype: This may be a read error, as it is one base from a much larger clone. This rearrangement joins TRBV6-2 or TRBV6-3 to TRBJ2-7; D gene uncertain. V was cut by 0 bases and J by 2 bases, with 20 bases left in between. This CDR3 has 18 amino acids. CDR1 and CDR2 (germline): MNHEY, SVGEGT. CDR3 amino acids: CASSYSLLSPSSAYEQYF. In DNA, the CDR3 is TGTGCCAGCAGTTACTCGCTCCTATCGCCCTCCAGTGCCTACGAGCAGTACTTC.

This clonotype was recorded many times. This chain joins TRBV15 and TRBJ1-5; D possibly corresponds to TRBD1 (6 bases). The V end lost 8 bases, the J end lost 7 bases, and 18 bases lay between the germline ends. Germline CDR1 reads LNHNV; CDR2 reads YYDKDF (reference sequence). The CDR3 extends over 14 amino acids. CDR3 region: CATSRGTVVQPQHF. The CDR3 DNA reads TGTGCCACCTCGAGGGGGACTGTAGTCCAGCCCCAGCATTTT.

This clonotype was seen many times. The CDR3 DNA reads TGTGCCGCCGTCGAGGAGGGTCTCAACACTGAAGCTTTCTTT. This gives the protein CAAVEEGLNTEAFF. The chain links TRBV6-2 or TRBV6-3 to TRBJ1-1; no firm D call. V lost 11 bases and J 2 bases, leaving 18 bases between the germline ends. The CDR3 has 14 amino acids. The germline gives CDR1 MNHEY, CDR2 SVGEGT.

This clonotype has only a few counts. The chain couples TRBV11-2 to TRBJ1-5; D call uncertain. Per the germline V gene, CDR1 is SGHAT and CDR2 is FQNNGV. The CDR3 spans 12 residues. V lost 4 bases and J 9 bases, leaving 10 bases between the germline ends. DNA of the CDR3: TGTGCCAGCAGCTACGGATCGGGGCCCCAGCATTTT. Translating it yields CASSYGSGPQHF.

The table lists this clonotype with many counts. The chain employs TRBV7-9 and TRBJ2-3; D might be TRBD2 (7 bases). Germline CDR1 SEHNR, CDR2 FQNEAQ (reference sequence). The CDR3 length is 15 residues. The V gene lost 5 bases and the J gene lost 5 bases, with 17 bases spanning the gap. The CDR3 region is CASSPRGGPVDTQYF. For the CDR3, the DNA is TGTGCCAGCAGCCCGAGGGGGGGCCCGGTAGATACGCAGTATTTT.

This clonotype was recorded only once. Possible read error: a much larger clone is one base away. The chain joins TRBV6-2 or TRBV6-3 to TRBJ2-1; the match to TRBD2 covers 10 bases. V was clipped by 5 bases and J by 10 bases; unmatched bases: 8. The germline V gene has CDR1 MNHEY and CDR2 SVGEGT. The CDR3 sequence is 14 residues long. Here the CDR3 reads CASSGAGGHYEQFF. The CDR3 bases are TGTGCCAGCAGTGGAGCGGGGGGGCACTACGAGCAGTTCTTC.

The chain recombines TRBV18 with TRBJ2-1; D is possibly TRBD1 or TRBD2 (6 bases each). Trimming removed 2 bases from V and 6 bases from J, with 11 bases in between. Germline V gene lookup returns CDR1 KGHSH and CDR2 LQKENI. The CDR3 totals 14 residues. The CDR3 loop is CASSPSSGANEQFF. In DNA form, the CDR3 reads TGTGCCAGCTCACCAAGCTCGGGGGCCAATGAGCAGTTCTTC.

This clonotype has at least ten counts. The V call is TRBV29-1, the J call TRBJ2-5, with D unclear. In germline, CDR1 is SQVTM, CDR2 ANQGSEA. V lost 4 bases, J lost 1 base, and 7 bases lay in between. The CDR3 contains 12 residues. The CDR3 loop reads CSVVQTQETQYF. The DNA of the CDR3 is TGCAGCGTTGTTCAGACCCAAGAGACCCAGTACTTC. The whole variable domain, remainder taken from reference TRBV29-1 and TRBJ2-5, is SAVISQKPSRDICQRGTSLTIQCQVDSQVTMMFWYRQQPGQSLTLIATANQGSEATYESGFVIDKFPISRPNLTFSTLTVSNMSPEDSSIYLCSVVQTQETQYFGPGTRLLVL.

The V call is TRBV7-2, the J call TRBJ2-2; D might be TRBD1 (6 bases). There are 15 residues in the CDR3. The ends were cut back, 3 bases at V and 5 bases at J, with 13 bases in the middle. In germline, CDR1 is SGHTA, CDR2 FQGNSA. CDR3 nucleotide sequence: TGTGCCAGCAGCTTCCCCTTAACAGGGACCGGGGAGCTGTTTTTT. Translating it yields CASSFPLTGTGELFF. Complete variable domain (other parts from reference TRBV7-2 and TRBJ2-2): GAGVSQSPSNKVTEKGKDVELRCDPISGHTALYWYRQSLGQGLEFLIYFQGNSAPDKSGLPSDRFSAERTGGSVSTLTIQRTQQEDSAVYLCASSFPLTGTGELFFGEGSRLTVL.